This is a list of T cell receptor beta chains from one sample in a study of T-cell reconstitution after alpha-beta-depleted transplantation in children. TCRdb passed the PCR reads through MiXCR, listing each CDR3 protein once. Among some 200,000 distinct CDR3 sequences listed, roughly 15% were seen once. Sample: PBMCs from the stem cell graft donor, taken from the stem cell graft. These receptors originate from a human donor who donated a stem cell graft to a child with acute lymphoblastic leukemia. Each CDR3 is given with its conserved first and last residue. D genes are given only for firm matches. Size values are once, few and many counts, or a class for expanded clones, and some rows have none.

TRBV12-3/TRBV12-4	many	TRBJ1-2	.	TGTGCCAGCAGTTTCGGAGGGTTCTATGGCTACACCTTC	CASSFGGFYGYTF
TRBV11-2	many	TRBJ1-1	TRBD1	TGTGCCAGCACCCGGAAGGGGGCAATGAACACTGAAGCTTTCTTT	CASTRKGAMNTEAFF
TRBV6-1	.	TRBJ2-7	.	TGTGCCAGCAGTGAAGTGTACAGTTCCTCCTACGAGCAGTACTTC	CASSEVYSSSYEQYF
TRBV20-1	few	TRBJ2-7	.	TGCAGTGCTAGAGATATCGGTAGCGGTACCTACGAGCAGTACTTC	CSARDIGSGTYEQYF
TRBV10-3	many	TRBJ2-7	TRBD1	TGTGCCATCAGTGAGTCCTTGACAGGGGCCGGCAACGAGCAGTACTTC	CAISESLTGAGNEQYF
TRBV7-8	many	TRBJ2-3	.	TGTGCCAGCAGCCGGTGGGGCGGAAGCACAGATACGCAGTATTTT	CASSRWGGSTDTQYF
TRBV5-6	.	TRBJ1-2	.	TGTGCCAGCAGCTTATTTGGGCCCAGAAACTATGGCTACACCTTC	CASSLFGPRNYGYTF
TRBV27	many	TRBJ1-5	.	TGTGCCAGCAGTTTATCGAGGAGGACAGCCCAGCATTTT	CASSLSRRTAQHF
TRBV5-2	.	TRBJ2-1	.	TGTGCCAGCAAGGGGGGGGGCAGGGGACTAGCGGGAGGGTCCTCCGTGAATGAGCAGTTCTTC	CASKGGGRGLAGGSSVNEQFF
TRBV12-3/TRBV12-4	many	TRBJ2-7	.	.	CASSSSGQGSYEQYF
TRBV5-1	many	TRBJ2-1	.	TGCGCCAGCAGCTCCCCGAGGATGGTCGATGAGCAGTTCTTC	CASSSPRMVDEQFF
TRBV5-1	many	TRBJ2-2	.	TGCGCCAGCAGCTTCTCTGGGGACACCGGGGAGCTGTTTTTT	CASSFSGDTGELFF
TRBV3-1	.	TRBJ2-3	.	TGTGCCAGCAGCGACCACAACAGGATGTCAGGGGATACGCAGTATTTT	CASSDHNRMSGDTQYF
TRBV27	many	TRBJ2-7	TRBD2	TGTGCCAGCAGCCTACAGGGCGCGCTAGCGGGAACCGCCTACGAGCAGTACTTC	CASSLQGALAGTAYEQYF
TRBV29-1	many	TRBJ2-7	.	TGCAGCGTTGAAGGAGAGAGGGAGCAGTACTTC	CSVEGEREQYF
TRBV5-1	few	TRBJ2-7	.	TGCGCCAGCACCCTAATCCCGGGGACTGCGCGGGAGCAGTACTTC	CASTLIPGTAREQYF
TRBV5-1	many	TRBJ1-1	.	TGCGCCAGCAGCTTGGTACCCCCCGGGCAGGGCGACACTGAAGCTTTCTTT	CASSLVPPGQGDTEAFF
TRBV20-1	many	TRBJ2-2	.	TGCAGTGCTAGAGGCGTAAGCACCGGGGAGCTGTTTTTT	CSARGVSTGELFF
TRBV7-8	many	TRBJ1-4	.	TGTGCCAGCAGCTTTCGAAGATTAACTAATGAAAAACTGTTTTTT	CASSFRRLTNEKLFF
TRBV29-1	many	TRBJ2-2	.	TGCAGCGCGCGACTGGAGAACACCGGGGAGCTGTTTTTT	CSARLENTGELFF
TRBV12-3/TRBV12-4	many	TRBJ1-1	TRBD1	TGTGCCAGCAGTCCGCAGACAGGGCGGACTGAAGCTTTCTTT	CASSPQTGRTEAFF
TRBV29-1	few	TRBJ2-1	.	TGCAGCGTCACCTGGGACAACTACAATGAGCAGTTCTTC	CSVTWDNYNEQFF
TRBV10-3	many	TRBJ2-5	TRBD1	TGTGCCATCAGTGGCGACGACAGGGTCCAAGAGACCCAGTACTTC	CAISGDDRVQETQYF
TRBV11-2	once	TRBJ2-7	TRBD2	TGTGCCAGCAGCCCTTCGGGCGGGAGGTACGAGCAGTACTTC	CASSPSGGRYEQYF
TRBV5-1	many	TRBJ2-7	TRBD1	TGCGCCAGCAGCTTGCTGGGACAGGGCCACTACGAGCAGTACTTC	CASSLLGQGHYEQYF
TRBV5-4	many	TRBJ1-1	.	TGTGCCAGCAGCCCCTTGGGGGTGGAAGCTTTCTTT	CASSPLGVEAFF
TRBV7-9	many	TRBJ2-1	TRBD2	TGTGCCAGCAGCGAGCCGGCTAGCGGGAGTTACAATGAGCAGTTCTTC	CASSEPASGSYNEQFF
TRBV2	.	TRBJ2-7	.	TGTGCCAGCAGTGGAGGGACCCAGTGGTGGCAGTACTTC	CASSGGTQWWQYF
TRBV7-2	many	TRBJ2-5	.	TGTGCCAGCAGCTTAATTTCGGCGAGGGAGACCCAGTACTTC	CASSLISARETQYF
TRBV10-3	many	TRBJ2-7	TRBD2	TGTGCCATCAGTGGGACTAGCGGGAGGGCCCCCGAGCAGTACTTC	CAISGTSGRAPEQYF
TRBV7-2	.	TRBJ1-2	.	TGTGCCAGCAGTTCCGGGGGGGCCTATGGCTACACCTTC	CASSSGGAYGYTF
TRBV4-1	many	TRBJ1-2	TRBD1	TGCGCCAGCAGCCAACCAGGCAGGACAGGTCATTCGAAATTTAACTATGGCTACACCTTC	CASSQPGRTGHSKFNYGYTF
TRBV7-9	many	TRBJ1-6	.	TGTGCCAGCAGTTACCCTACAGGGAGACGGAATTCACCCCTCCACTTT	CASSYPTGRRNSPLHF
TRBV5-1	many	TRBJ1-5	.	TGCGCCAGCAGCTTGGACCAGGGGTTGCAGCATTTT	CASSLDQGLQHF
TRBV10-2	many	TRBJ1-5	.	TGCGCCAGCGCGACAAGTAATAGCAATCAGCCCCAGCATTTT	CASATSNSNQPQHF
TRBV11-3	many	TRBJ2-1	.	TGTGCCAGCAGCTTAGAGGGAGAGGCCTACAATGAGCAGTTCTTC	CASSLEGEAYNEQFF
TRBV12-3/TRBV12-4	many	TRBJ2-5	TRBD2	TGTGCCAGCAGTTTAACGGTCACTAGCGGACAAGAGACCCAGTACTTC	CASSLTVTSGQETQYF
TRBV27	many	TRBJ2-3	TRBD1	TGTGCCAGCAGTCGGACAGGGGCAGATACGCAGTATTTT	CASSRTGADTQYF
TRBV29-1	few	TRBJ1-1	.	TGCAGCGTTGCATGGGGGGGGCGAACTGAAGCTTTCTTT	CSVAWGGRTEAFF
TRBV20-1	.	TRBJ2-5	.	TGCAGTGCCCCAAGGGGAGAGACCCGGTACTTC	CSAPRGETRYF
TRBV12-3/TRBV12-4	many	TRBJ2-1	TRBD2	TGTGCCAGCAGCCGTACGGGACTAGCTTTCCGTAATGAGCAGTTCTTC	CASSRTGLAFRNEQFF
TRBV3-1	many	TRBJ2-7	.	TGTGCCAGCAGCCAAGGAAAAACGGGACTCGCTCGATACGAGCAGTACTTC	CASSQGKTGLARYEQYF
TRBV20-1	many	TRBJ2-1	.	TGCAGTGCTAGAGGATCCAGCGTTAGACAGTTCTTC	CSARGSSVRQFF
TRBV4-1	many	TRBJ2-2	TRBD2	TGCGCCAGCGGCCGGGACTACCGTTTGTGGGCCGGGGAGCTGTTTTTT	CASGRDYRLWAGELFF
TRBV12-3/TRBV12-4	many	TRBJ1-1	.	TGTGCCAGCAGTAGGGAGCTTTTTTACACTGAAGCTTTCTTT	CASSRELFYTEAFF
TRBV5-1	many	TRBJ1-1	.	TGCGCCAGCAGCTTGGGACAGGAGACTGAAGCTTTCTTT	CASSLGQETEAFF
TRBV5-1	many	TRBJ1-2	.	TGCGCCAGCAGCTTGAGGGGACTCGATGGCTACACCTTC	CASSLRGLDGYTF
TRBV11-2	many	TRBJ2-3	TRBD2	TGTGCCAGCAGTCATTTAGCGGGGCTCACAGATACGCAGTATTTT	CASSHLAGLTDTQYF
TRBV7-6	few	TRBJ1-1	.	TGTGCCAGCAGCTTACGGTTCACAGGGCGGGTGAACACTGAAGCTTTCTTT	CASSLRFTGRVNTEAFF
TRBV20-1	many	TRBJ2-7	.	TGCAGTGCTAATGTCTTGAGACAGCTATCCGAGCAGTACTTC	CSANVLRQLSEQYF
TRBV30	few	TRBJ1-2	.	TGTGCCTGGCGGTCGACTAACTATGGCTACACCTTC	CAWRSTNYGYTF
TRBV12-3/TRBV12-4	many	TRBJ1-1	TRBD1	TGTGCCAGCACTCACCAGGGGGCGGTCGACACTGAAGCTTTCTTT	CASTHQGAVDTEAFF
TRBV7-9	.	TRBJ2-3	.	TGTGCCAGCAGCTTCCGAGCGGGCGGCGGTGATACGCAGTATTTT	CASSFRAGGGDTQYF
TRBV10-3	many	TRBJ2-7	.	TGTGCCATCAGTACCCAGAGGGGGGAGCAGTACTTC	CAISTQRGEQYF
TRBV2	.	TRBJ1-2	.	TGTGCCAGCAGTGACCAGGGATATGGCTACACCTTC	CASSDQGYGYTF
TRBV20-1	many	TRBJ2-7	.	TGCAGTGCTAGCCCCCCTGGGGTAGGGTACGAGCAGTACTTC	CSASPPGVGYEQYF
TRBV5-1	many	TRBJ2-6	.	TGCGCCAGCAGCTTGACCAAGCCTGGGGCCAACGTCCTGACTTTC	CASSLTKPGANVLTF
TRBV9	many	TRBJ2-7	.	TGTGCCAGCAGCGTCCACCCTGGGGGATCCGAGCAGTACTTC	CASSVHPGGSEQYF
TRBV12-3/TRBV12-4	many	TRBJ1-1	TRBD1	TGTGCCAGCAGCCCGGGACAGGGAACTGAAGCTTTCTTT	CASSPGQGTEAFF
TRBV5-1	many	TRBJ2-7	TRBD2	TGCGCCAGCAGCTTGGGGAGCGGGAGGGCCGGAGAGCAGTACTTC	CASSLGSGRAGEQYF